The clone carrying this T cell receptor beta chain was seen more than once but under ten times. Its antigen is undetermined. This specimen belongs to a study of stem cell transplantation in POMP-related autoinflammatory disease. The overall study: Impaired MHC class I-dependent CD8+ differentiation was hypothesized from defective thymoproteasomes.

Assay: immunoSEQ multiplex PCR; the TCRdb copy retains only in-frame clones and omits some. The table shows thousands of clones, with around 83% occurring only once. Germline CDR1 and CDR2: MNHNS and SASEGT. CDR3 length: 18 residues. Trimming stripped 4 bases from V and 4 bases from J, with 22 bases between. Study results and caveats: In patients with PRAID, every analyzed T-cell subset tended to show lower diversity and higher clonality. Fewer unique TRB V-J gene pairings were identified in patients with PRAID.

This receptor was taken from a human donor in good health. The chain is built from TRBV6-1 and TRBJ1-4; a possible D gene is TRBD1 (5 bases). Sequencing was done on a sample of a CXCR5-defined cell subset from PBMCs. The CDR3, as DNA: TGTGCCAGCAGTGGGCAGGACACGGAGGATTCGGGTAATGAAAAACTGTTTTTT. This encodes CASSGQDTEDSGNEKLFF.